The subject of this entry is one T cell receptor beta chain. What it recognizes is unknown. These data are taken from a study of cytomegalovirus exposure and HLA in healthy donors. The donors belonged to the roughly 130-subject validation cohort, separate from the roughly 710-subject first cohort. The method was immunoSEQ multiplex PCR; TCRdb's version includes in-frame clones alone and lacks a portion of them. The data hold fewer than 120,000 clones, with roughly 90% observed a single time. The CDR3 extends over 15 amino acids. Germline loops: CDR1 SNHLY, CDR2 FYNNEI. Trimming left V 4 bases short and J 6 bases short, with 18 bases between. General study points: Accounts indicate the classifier identified cytomegalovirus status with strong specificity and sensitivity. Under in vitro conditions, a few CMV-associated chains were confirmed as specific for CMV antigens. TCR sequences were mostly rare, though some public TCRs occurred in many donors.

The chain couples TRBV2 to TRBJ1-1; a possible D gene is TRBD1 (6 bases). This TCR came from a woman in her twenties or thirties in good health and CMV-seropositive. Sequenced: PBMCs. The CDR3 is CASSAEQGGFPEAFF. The CDR3 DNA follows: TGTGCCAGCAGTGCCGAACAGGGAGGGTTTCCTGAAGCTTTCTTT.